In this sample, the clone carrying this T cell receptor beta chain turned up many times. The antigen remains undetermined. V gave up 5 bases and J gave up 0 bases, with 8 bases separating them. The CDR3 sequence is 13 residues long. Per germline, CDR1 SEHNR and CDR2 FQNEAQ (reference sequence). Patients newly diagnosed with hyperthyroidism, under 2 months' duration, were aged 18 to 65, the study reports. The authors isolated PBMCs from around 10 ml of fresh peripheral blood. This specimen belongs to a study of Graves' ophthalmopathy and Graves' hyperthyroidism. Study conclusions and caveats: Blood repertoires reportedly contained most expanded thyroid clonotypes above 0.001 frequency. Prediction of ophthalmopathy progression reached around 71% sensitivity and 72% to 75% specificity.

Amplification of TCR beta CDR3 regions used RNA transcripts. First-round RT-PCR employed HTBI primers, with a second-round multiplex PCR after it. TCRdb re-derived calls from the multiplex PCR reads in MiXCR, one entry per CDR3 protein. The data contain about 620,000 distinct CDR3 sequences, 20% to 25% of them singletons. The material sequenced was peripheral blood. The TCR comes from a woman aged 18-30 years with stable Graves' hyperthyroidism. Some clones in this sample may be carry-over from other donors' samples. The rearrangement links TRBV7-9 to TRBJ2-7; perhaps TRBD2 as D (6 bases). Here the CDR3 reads CASSGGVSYEQYF. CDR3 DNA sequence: TGTGCCAGCAGCGGCGGGGTCTCCTACGAGCAGTACTTC.